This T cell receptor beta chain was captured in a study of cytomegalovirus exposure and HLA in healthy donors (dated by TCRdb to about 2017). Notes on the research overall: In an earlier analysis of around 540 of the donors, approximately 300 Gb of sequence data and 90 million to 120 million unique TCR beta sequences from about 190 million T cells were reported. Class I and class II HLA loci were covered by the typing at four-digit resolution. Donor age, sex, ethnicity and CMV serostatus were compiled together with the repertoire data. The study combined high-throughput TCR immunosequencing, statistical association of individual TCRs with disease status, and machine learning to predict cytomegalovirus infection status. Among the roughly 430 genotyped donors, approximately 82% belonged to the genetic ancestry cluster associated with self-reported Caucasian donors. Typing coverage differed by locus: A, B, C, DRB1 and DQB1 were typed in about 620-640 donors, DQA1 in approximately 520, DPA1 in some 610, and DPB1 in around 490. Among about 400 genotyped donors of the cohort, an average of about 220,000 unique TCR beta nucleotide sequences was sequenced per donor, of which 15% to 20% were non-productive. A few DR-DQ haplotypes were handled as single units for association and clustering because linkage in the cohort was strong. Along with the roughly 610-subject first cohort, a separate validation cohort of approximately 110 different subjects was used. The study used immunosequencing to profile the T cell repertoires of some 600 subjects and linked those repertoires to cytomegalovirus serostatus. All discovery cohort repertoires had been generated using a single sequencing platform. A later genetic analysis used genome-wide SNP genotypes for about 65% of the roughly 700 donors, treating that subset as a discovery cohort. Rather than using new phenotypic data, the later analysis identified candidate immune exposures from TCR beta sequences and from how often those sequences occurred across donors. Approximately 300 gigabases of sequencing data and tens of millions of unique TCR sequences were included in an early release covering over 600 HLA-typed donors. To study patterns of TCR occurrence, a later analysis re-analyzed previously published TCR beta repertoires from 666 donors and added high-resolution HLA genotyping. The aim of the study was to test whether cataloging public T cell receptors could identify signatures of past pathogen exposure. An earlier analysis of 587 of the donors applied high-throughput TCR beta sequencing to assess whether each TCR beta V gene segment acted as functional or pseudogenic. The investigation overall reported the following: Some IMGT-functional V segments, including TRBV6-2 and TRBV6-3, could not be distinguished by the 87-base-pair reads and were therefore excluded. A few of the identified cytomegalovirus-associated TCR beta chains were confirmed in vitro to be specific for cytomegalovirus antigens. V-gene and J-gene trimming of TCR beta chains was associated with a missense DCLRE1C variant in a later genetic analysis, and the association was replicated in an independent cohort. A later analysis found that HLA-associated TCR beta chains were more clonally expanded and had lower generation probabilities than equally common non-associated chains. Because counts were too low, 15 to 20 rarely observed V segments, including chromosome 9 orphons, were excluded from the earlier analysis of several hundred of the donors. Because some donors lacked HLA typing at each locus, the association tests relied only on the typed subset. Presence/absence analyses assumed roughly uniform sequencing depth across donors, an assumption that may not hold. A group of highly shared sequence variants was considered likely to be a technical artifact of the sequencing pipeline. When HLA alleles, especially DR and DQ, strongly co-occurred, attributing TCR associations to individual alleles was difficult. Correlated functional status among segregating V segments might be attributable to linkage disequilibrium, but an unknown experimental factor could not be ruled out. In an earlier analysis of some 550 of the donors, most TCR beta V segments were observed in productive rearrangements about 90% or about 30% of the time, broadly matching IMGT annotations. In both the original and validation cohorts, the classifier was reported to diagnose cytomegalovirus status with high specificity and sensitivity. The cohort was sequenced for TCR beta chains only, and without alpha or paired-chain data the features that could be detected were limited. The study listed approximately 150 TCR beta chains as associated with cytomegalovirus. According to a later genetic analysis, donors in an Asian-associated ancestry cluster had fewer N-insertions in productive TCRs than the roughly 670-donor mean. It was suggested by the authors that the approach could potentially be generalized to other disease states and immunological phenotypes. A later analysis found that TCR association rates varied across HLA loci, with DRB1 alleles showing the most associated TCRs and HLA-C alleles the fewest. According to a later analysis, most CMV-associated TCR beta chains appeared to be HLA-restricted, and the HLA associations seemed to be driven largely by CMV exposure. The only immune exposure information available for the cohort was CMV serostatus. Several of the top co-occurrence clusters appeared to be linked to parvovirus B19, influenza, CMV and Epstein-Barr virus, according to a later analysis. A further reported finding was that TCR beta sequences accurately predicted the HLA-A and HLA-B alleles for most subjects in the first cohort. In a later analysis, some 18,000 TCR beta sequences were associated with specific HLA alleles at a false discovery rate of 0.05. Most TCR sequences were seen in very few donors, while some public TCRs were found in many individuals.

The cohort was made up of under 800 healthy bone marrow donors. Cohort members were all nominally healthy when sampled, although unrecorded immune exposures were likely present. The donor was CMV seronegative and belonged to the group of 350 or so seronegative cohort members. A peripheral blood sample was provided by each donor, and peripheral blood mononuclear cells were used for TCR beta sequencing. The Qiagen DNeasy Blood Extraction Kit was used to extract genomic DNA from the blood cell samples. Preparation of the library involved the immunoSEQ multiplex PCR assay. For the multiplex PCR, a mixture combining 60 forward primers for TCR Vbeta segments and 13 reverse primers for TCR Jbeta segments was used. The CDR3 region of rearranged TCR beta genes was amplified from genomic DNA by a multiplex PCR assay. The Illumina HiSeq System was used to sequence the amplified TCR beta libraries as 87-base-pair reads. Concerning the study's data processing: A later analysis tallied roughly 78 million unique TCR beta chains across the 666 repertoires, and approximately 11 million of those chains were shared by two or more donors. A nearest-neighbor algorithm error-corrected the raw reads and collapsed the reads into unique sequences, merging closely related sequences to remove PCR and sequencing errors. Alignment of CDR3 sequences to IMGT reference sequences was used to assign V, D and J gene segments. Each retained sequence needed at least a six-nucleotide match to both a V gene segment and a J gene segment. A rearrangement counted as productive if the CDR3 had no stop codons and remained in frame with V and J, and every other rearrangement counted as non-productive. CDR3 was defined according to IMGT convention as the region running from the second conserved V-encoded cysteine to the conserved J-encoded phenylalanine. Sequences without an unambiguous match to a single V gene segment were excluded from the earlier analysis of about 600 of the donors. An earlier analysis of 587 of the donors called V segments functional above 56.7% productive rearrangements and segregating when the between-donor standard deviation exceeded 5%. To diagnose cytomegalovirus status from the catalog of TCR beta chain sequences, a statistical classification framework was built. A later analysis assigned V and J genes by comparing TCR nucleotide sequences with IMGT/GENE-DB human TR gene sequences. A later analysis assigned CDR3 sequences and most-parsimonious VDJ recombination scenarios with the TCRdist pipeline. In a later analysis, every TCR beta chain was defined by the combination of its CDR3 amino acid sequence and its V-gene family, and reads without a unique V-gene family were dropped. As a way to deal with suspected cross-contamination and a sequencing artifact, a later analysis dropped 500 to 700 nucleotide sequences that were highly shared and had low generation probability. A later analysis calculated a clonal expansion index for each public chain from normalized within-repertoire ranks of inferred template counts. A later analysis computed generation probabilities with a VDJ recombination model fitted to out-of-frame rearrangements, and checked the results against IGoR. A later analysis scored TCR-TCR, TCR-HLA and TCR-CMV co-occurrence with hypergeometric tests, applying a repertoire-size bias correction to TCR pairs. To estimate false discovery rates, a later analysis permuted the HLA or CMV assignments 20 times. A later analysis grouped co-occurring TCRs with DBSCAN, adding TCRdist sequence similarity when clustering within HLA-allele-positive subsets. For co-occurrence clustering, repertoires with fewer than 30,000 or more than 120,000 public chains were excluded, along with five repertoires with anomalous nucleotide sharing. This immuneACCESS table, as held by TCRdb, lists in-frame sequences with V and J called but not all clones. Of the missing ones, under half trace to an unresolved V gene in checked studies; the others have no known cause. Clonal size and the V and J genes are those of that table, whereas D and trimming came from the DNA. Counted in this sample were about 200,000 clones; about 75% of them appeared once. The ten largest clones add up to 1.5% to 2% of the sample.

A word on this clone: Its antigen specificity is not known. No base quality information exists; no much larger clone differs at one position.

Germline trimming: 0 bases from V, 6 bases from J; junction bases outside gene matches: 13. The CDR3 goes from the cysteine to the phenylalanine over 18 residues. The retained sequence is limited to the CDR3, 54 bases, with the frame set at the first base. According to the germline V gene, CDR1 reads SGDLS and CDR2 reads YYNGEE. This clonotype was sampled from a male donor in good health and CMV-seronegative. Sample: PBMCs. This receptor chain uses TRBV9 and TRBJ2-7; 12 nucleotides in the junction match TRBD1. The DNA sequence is TGTGCCAGCAGCGTAGGGGGAGCCGGGGGGACAGGGGGCAGCGAGCAGTACTTC. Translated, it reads CASSVGGAGGTGGSEQYF.